A single sample is the source of the 32 T cell receptor beta chains below, sequenced in a study of early T cells in non-severe SARS-CoV-2 infection. From the 5' RACE reads, TCRdb called clonotypes with MiXCR, one entry per CDR3 protein. The sample has about 83,000 distinct CDR3 sequences, about 10% seen once. The specimen was whole blood, collected at baseline. The source of these receptors is an adult who was a healthcare worker with PCR-confirmed SARS-CoV-2 infection or an uninfected control (not recorded which).

The CDR3: CASSQEGGRHYGYTF. CDR3 coding DNA: TGCGCCAGCAGCCAAGAGGGGGGACGGCACTATGGCTACACCTTC. The rearrangement links TRBV4-1 to TRBJ1-2, with a possible D match to TRBD1 (5 bases). The ends were cut back, 0 bases at V and 3 bases at J, with 11 bases in the middle. Germline-derived CDR1 and CDR2 are MGHRA and YSYEKL. The CDR3 runs to 15 residues.

The CDR3 reads CASSFGAQPQHF. CDR3 coding DNA: TGTGCCAGTAGTTTTGGGGCTCAGCCCCAGCATTTT. V and J are TRBV19 and TRBJ1-5; TRBD1 might be the D (5 bases). Trimming took 5 bases from V and 6 from J, leaving 8 bases between them. Germline CDR1 and CDR2: LNHDA and SQIVND (reference sequence). The CDR3 consists of 12 residues.

V gene TRBV30 combines with J gene TRBJ2-3; TRBD2 agrees at 10 bases. The ends lost 1 base at V and 6 bases at J; junction bases unmatched: 10. In germline, CDR1 is GTSNPN, CDR2 SVGIG (reference sequence). The CDR3 totals 16 residues. The CDR3 DNA reads as TGTGCCTGGAGTGAGGGCACAGCGGGAGGGACGGATACGCAGTATTTT. Translation gives CAWSEGTAGGTDTQYF.

The sample holds many counts of this clonotype. The chain recombines TRBV2 with TRBJ2-1; either TRBD1 or TRBD2 may fit D (5 bases each). Germline assignment: CDR1 SNHLY and CDR2 FYNNEI. Trimming cost V 10 bases and J 1 base, with 14 bases left between them. This CDR3 spans 14 amino acids. This chain's CDR3 is CANELGESYNEQFF. CDR3 coding DNA: TGTGCCAACGAACTAGGGGAATCCTACAATGAGCAGTTCTTC.

The chain employs TRBV12-5 and TRBJ2-1; maybe TRBD2 (6 bases). Germline CDR1 and CDR2: LGHNT and FRNRAP. V lost 8 bases and J 5 bases, leaving 13 bases between the germline ends. The CDR3 has 13 residues. The CDR3 spells CASREREDNEQFF. The CDR3 DNA sequence: TGTGCTAGTCGGGAGAGGGAGGACAATGAGCAGTTCTTC.

The V and J genes are TRBV6-6 and TRBJ2-7; TRBD1 is a possible D gene (5 bases). Germline assignment: CDR1 MNHNY and CDR2 SVGAGI (reference sequence). CDR3 length equals 12 residues. The ends were cut back, 8 bases at V and 2 bases at J, with 10 bases in the middle. This CDR3 reads CASGAVTYEQYF. In nucleotides, the CDR3 is TGTGCCAGCGGGGCAGTAACCTACGAGCAGTACTTC.

This clonotype turned up a few times. The chain is built from TRBV20-1 and TRBJ2-4; no firm D call. Looked up from germline, CDR1 is DFQATT and CDR2 is SNEGSKA (reference sequence). Trimming took off 7 bases at V and 0 bases at J, with 10 bases between the two ends. This CDR3 spans 13 amino acids. Here the CDR3 reads CSGLPIAKNIQYF. CDR3 in DNA: TGCAGTGGTCTCCCCATAGCCAAAAACATTCAGTACTTC.

This clonotype showed up just a few times. V gene TRBV12-3 or TRBV12-4 combines with J gene TRBJ2-3; 7 bases match TRBD2. The CDR3 extends over 15 amino acids. The V gene end was trimmed by 2 bases and the J gene end by 1 base; junction bases not matched to a gene: 3. The CDR3 here is CASSLRGGGTDTQYF. The CDR3 DNA reads as TGTGCCAGCAGTTTAAGGGGAGGGGGCACAGATACGCAGTATTTT.

The rearrangement links TRBV4-1 to TRBJ2-1; TRBD2 matches 7 bases. The CDR3 length is 13 residues. Germline loops: CDR1 MGHRA, CDR2 YSYEKL. V gave up 1 base and J gave up 14 bases; unmatched junction bases: 8. The DNA for the CDR3 is TGCGCCAGCAGCCAAGTGGCTAGCGGTTTAAAGTTCTTC. This encodes CASSQVASGLKFF.

This clonotype was detected a few times. The genes are TRBV5-1 and TRBJ2-7, with D perhaps TRBD2 (6 bases). The germline CDR1 and CDR2 sequences are SGHRS and YFSETQ. With 2 bases removed from V and 7 bases from J, the gap between germline ends came to 16 bases. The CDR3 contains 14 residues. In DNA form, the CDR3 reads TGCGCCAGCAGCTTACGCCGGGGGAGTGAAGAGCAGTACTTC. Its translation: CASSLRRGSEEQYF.

This clonotype was seen a handful of times. The chain employs TRBV19 and TRBJ2-1; 12 nucleotides match TRBD2. V lost 3 bases and J lost 5; bases outside the gene matches: 5. CDR1 and CDR2 (germline): LNHDA, SQIVND (reference sequence). The CDR3 is 16 amino acids. The CDR3 loop reads CASSIFGLAGNNEQFF. The DNA for the CDR3 is TGTGCCAGTAGTATCTTCGGACTAGCGGGAAACAATGAGCAGTTCTTC. The entire variable domain, with the rest obtained from reference TRBV19 and TRBJ2-1, is as follows: DGGITQSPKYLFRKEGQNVTLSCEQNLNHDAMYWYRQDPGQGLRLIYYSQIVNDFQKGDIAEGYSVSREKKESFPLTVTSAQKNPTAFYLCASSIFGLAGNNEQFFGPGTRLTVL.

This clonotype was seen only a few times. The chain is built from TRBV4-1 and TRBJ1-1; D remains unclear. The CDR3 runs 12 residues. Germline V CDR1 and CDR2: MGHRA, YSYEKL. Trimming shortened V by 10 bases and J by 1 base, and 10 bases separated the two germline ends. CDR3 nucleotide sequence: TGCGCCACACCCCGTAAGAACACTGAAGCTTTCTTT. Its protein product is CATPRKNTEAFF.

This clonotype was seen a handful of times. The V gene is TRBV20-1, the J gene TRBJ1-5; D unclear. CDR1 and CDR2 (germline): DFQATT, SNEGSKA (reference sequence). The CDR3 runs 14 residues. V was shortened by 2 bases and J by 4 bases, with 12 bases between the two germline ends. As DNA, the CDR3 is TGCAGTGCTAGAACTCGGACGGCTAATCAGCCCCAGCATTTT. Residues: CSARTRTANQPQHF.

The sample holds many counts of this clonotype. This chain connects TRBV6-1 to TRBJ2-2; tentatively, D is TRBD1 or TRBD2 (5 bases each). CDR3 length: 13 amino acids. The V gene's germline CDR1 is MNHNS and CDR2 SASEGT. Deletions cut 2 bases from V and 7 bases from J, with 8 bases between. This chain's CDR3 is CASSERGDGELFF. The DNA of the CDR3 is TGTGCCAGCAGTGAAAGAGGGGACGGGGAGCTGTTTTTT.

This clonotype came up many times. Written as DNA, the CDR3 is TGTGCCAGCAGCTTGGAAGCGCTGGGGTTTTACAATGAGCAGTTCTTC. It yields the protein CASSLEALGFYNEQFF. The chain has TRBV5-4 and TRBJ2-1, with D uncertain. This CDR3 is 16 amino acids long. Trimming pared 0 bases from V and 4 bases from J, leaving 14 bases between. CDR1 and CDR2 from the germline V gene are SGHNT and YYREEE (reference sequence).

In this sample, this clonotype turned up a few times. The chain is built from TRBV20-1 and TRBJ2-3, with 9 bases matching TRBD2. With 3 bases clipped from V and 1 base from J, the junction kept 5 bases outside the gene matches. Germline-derived CDR1 and CDR2 are DFQATT and SNEGSKA (reference sequence). The CDR3 runs 15 residues. The CDR3: CSASLSGSGTDTQYF. In DNA, the CDR3 is TGCAGTGCTAGTCTTAGCGGGAGCGGCACAGATACGCAGTATTTT.

This clonotype has ten or more counts. The chain is built from TRBV6-5 and TRBJ2-7; tentative D call: TRBD2 (5 bases). Germline V gene sequence: CDR1 MNHEY, CDR2 SVGAGI. This CDR3 is built from 16 residues. Trimming pared 6 bases from V and 7 bases from J, leaving 25 bases between. The CDR3 DNA reads as TGTGCCAGCAGAAGGGCTTTCGGGAACCCTCCGGGAGAGCAGTACTTC. Protein product: CASRRAFGNPPGEQYF.

This clonotype was found many times. V usage is TRBV4-2 and J usage is TRBJ2-5, with TRBD2 matching 10 bases. The length of the CDR3 is 16 residues. With 1 base clipped from V and 5 bases from J, the junction kept 7 bases outside the gene matches. Germline V lookup: CDR1 LGHNA, CDR2 YNFKEQ. The CDR3 coding sequence is TGTGCCAGCAGCCAAGCCCTAGCGGGAGAAGGGGAGACCCAGTACTTC. It encodes CASSQALAGEGETQYF.

The J gene is TRBJ2-1, the V gene TRBV20-1; no firm D call. CDR1 is DFQATT and CDR2 is SNEGSKA in the germline V gene (reference sequence). This CDR3 region has 14 residues. V gave up 5 bases and J gave up 0 bases, with 11 bases separating them. This CDR3 is CSAFGSSSYNEQFF. CDR3 coding DNA: TGCAGTGCTTTCGGGTCTAGCTCCTACAATGAGCAGTTCTTC.

This clonotype was counted only a few times. The J gene is TRBJ2-3, the V gene TRBV5-4, with D possibly TRBD2 on 6 matching bases. Germline-derived CDR1 and CDR2 are SGHNT and YYREEE (reference sequence). V was trimmed by 4 bases and J by 5 bases, leaving 14 bases between them. The CDR3 length is 14 residues. Here the CDR3 DNA reads TGTGCCAGCAGCCCCTCACCGGGGGAAGATACGCAGTATTTT. Its translation: CASSPSPGEDTQYF.

This clonotype was found a few times. This chain uses TRBV12-3 or TRBV12-4 with TRBJ2-5, with 13 bases matching TRBD2. The CDR3 spans 17 residues. V was pared by 0 bases and J by 4 bases, with 5 bases of the junction left unmatched. The CDR3 loop is CASSLAGLAGVIETQYF. In DNA form, the CDR3 reads TGTGCCAGCAGTTTAGCTGGACTAGCGGGAGTAATAGAGACCCAGTACTTC.

This clonotype was seen repeatedly, ten times or more. V and J are TRBV28 and TRBJ2-1, with a tentative D call TRBD1 (6 bases). The CDR3 is 21 residues long. The germline gives CDR1 MDHEN, CDR2 SYDVKM. V was clipped by 5 bases and J by 0 bases, with 29 bases between them. CDR3 DNA sequence: TGTGCCAGCAGTCGGGACACTCGCCCCGCCCGGCGGTCTAGCTCCTACAATGAGCAGTTCTTC. Its translation is CASSRDTRPARRSSSYNEQFF.

This clonotype turned up a few times. J is TRBJ1-5 and V is TRBV6-6; TRBD1 matches at 9 bases. V lost 7 bases to trimming and J lost 7 bases; unmatched junction nucleotides: 11. CDR3 size: 15 residues. Germline V gives CDR1 MNHNY, CDR2 SVGAGI (reference sequence). The CDR3 DNA reads as TGTGCCAGCAACAATCCGGGACAGGGACAGCAGCCCCAGCATTTT. Translating it yields CASNNPGQGQQPQHF.

This clonotype was found a few times. The gene calls are TRBV28 and TRBJ2-7, with D possibly matching TRBD2 (6 bases). Germline loops: CDR1 MDHEN, CDR2 SYDVKM. This CDR3 is built from 13 residues. V lost 6 bases and J lost 4, with 13 bases in between. The CDR3 sequence is CASSLRELYEQYF. The CDR3 bases are TGTGCCAGCAGCCTACGGGAGCTATACGAGCAGTACTTC.

This clonotype was seen ten or more times. The chain employs TRBV18 and TRBJ2-7; 7 bases match TRBD2. Germline CDR1 reads KGHSH; CDR2 reads LQKENI. V was pared by 1 base and J by 6 bases, with 9 bases of the junction left unmatched. The CDR3 has 15 residues. The CDR3 coding sequence is TGTGCCAGCTCACCACAGGGAGGGCCTTGGGGCGAGCAGTACTTC. Encoded protein: CASSPQGGPWGEQYF.

The chain couples TRBV7-9 to TRBJ2-7, with D possibly called TRBD1 or TRBD2 (6 bases each). V lost 5 bases, J lost 5 bases, and 19 bases lay in between. This CDR3 comprises 15 residues. Germline CDR1 is SEHNR and CDR2 is FQNEAQ (reference sequence). The CDR3: CASSNRQAREDEQYF. The CDR3 DNA sequence: TGTGCCAGCAGCAATCGACAGGCTAGGGAGGACGAGCAGTACTTC.

The chain carries TRBV27 and TRBJ2-7; D is perhaps TRBD2 (6 bases). This CDR3 is built from 15 residues. Trimming took off 3 bases at V and 0 bases at J, with 12 bases between the two ends. Per the germline V gene, CDR1 is MNHEY and CDR2 is SMNVEV (reference sequence). The CDR3 region has the DNA TGTGCCAGCAGTTTCGCTAGCGCAAGCTCCTACGAGCAGTACTTC. It is translated as CASSFASASSYEQYF.

This clonotype came up many times. This chain connects TRBV19 to TRBJ2-7; 7 bases match TRBD2. Trimming cost V 6 bases and J 7 bases; bases outside gene matches: 21. Germline values: CDR1 LNHDA, CDR2 SQIVND (reference sequence). The CDR3 has 17 residues. In nucleotides, the CDR3 is TGTGCCAGTAGCCCCGGGACTGCGACTAGCCGAGGGAGGGAGCAGTACTTC. Translating gives CASSPGTATSRGREQYF.

This clonotype was counted at least ten times. The genes are TRBV5-6 and TRBJ1-1; D unresolved. This CDR3 region has 17 residues. The V end was cut by 4 bases, the J end by 4 bases, with 23 bases between. CDR1 is SGHDT, CDR2 YYEEEE, per germline. CDR3 DNA: TGTGCCAGCAGCATGCTGGGGTTCCTCACCGAGGGCACTGAAGCTTTCTTT. Its protein product is CASSMLGFLTEGTEAFF.

The chain joins TRBV7-9 to TRBJ2-3; D call uncertain. The V end lost 1 base, the J end lost 2 bases, and 7 bases lay between the germline ends. This CDR3 is built from 14 residues. CDR1 and CDR2 (germline): SEHNR, FQNEAQ (reference sequence). The CDR3 sequence is CASSLVGFTDTQYF. The DNA for the CDR3 is TGTGCCAGCAGCTTAGTGGGATTCACAGATACGCAGTATTTT. Looking up the rest from reference TRBV7-9 and TRBJ2-3 gives the full variable domain: DTGVSQNPRHKITKRGQNVTFRCDPISEHNRLYWYRQTLGQGPEFLTYFQNEAQLEKSRLLSDRFSAERPKGSFSTLEIQRTEQGDSAMYLCASSLVGFTDTQYFGPGTRLTVL.

This clonotype was recorded a few times. The CDR3 reads CASSFRDSNQPQHF. The CDR3 DNA sequence: TGTGCCAGCTCCTTCAGGGATTCCAATCAGCCCCAGCATTTT. V and J are TRBV27 and TRBJ1-5; TRBD1 might be the D (5 bases). V lost 8 bases and J lost 3, with 14 bases in between. This CDR3 is 14 amino acids long. The V gene's germline CDR1 is MNHEY and CDR2 SMNVEV (reference sequence).

The rearrangement uses TRBV18 and TRBJ2-7; 7 bases fit TRBD2. From germline, CDR1 is KGHSH and CDR2 LQKENI. Trimming took 4 bases from V and 4 from J; bases not matched to a gene: 7. The CDR3 totals 14 residues. CDR3 loop: CASSLSGTKYEQYF. In DNA, the CDR3 is TGTGCCAGCTCACTTTCCGGGACTAAATACGAGCAGTACTTC.